The source of this T cell receptor (beta chain) is a study of T cells in localized non-small cell lung cancer. CDR1 and CDR2 from the germline V gene are SGDLS and YYNGEE. CDR3 length: 13 residues. V shed 5 bases and J shed 5 bases, with 13 bases lying between them. The table came from immunoSEQ multiplex PCR; TCRdb's copy has only in-frame clones and leaves some out. The table shows roughly 1,400 clones, with 20% to 25% occurring only once. Investigators took adjacent lung free of atypia at least 2 cm from the tumor margin. In its sample, this clone was seen a few times. The rearrangement uses TRBV9 and TRBJ2-5, with D perhaps matching TRBD2 (6 bases). The specimen comprised normal lung tissue next to the tumor, sampled before any cancer treatment. The receptor comes from a female donor of 60 years or more with stage I lung adenocarcinoma. Written as DNA, the CDR3 is TGTGCCAGCAGTGTGGGGGGATCGGAGACCCAGTACTTC. It codes for CASSVGGSETQYF.